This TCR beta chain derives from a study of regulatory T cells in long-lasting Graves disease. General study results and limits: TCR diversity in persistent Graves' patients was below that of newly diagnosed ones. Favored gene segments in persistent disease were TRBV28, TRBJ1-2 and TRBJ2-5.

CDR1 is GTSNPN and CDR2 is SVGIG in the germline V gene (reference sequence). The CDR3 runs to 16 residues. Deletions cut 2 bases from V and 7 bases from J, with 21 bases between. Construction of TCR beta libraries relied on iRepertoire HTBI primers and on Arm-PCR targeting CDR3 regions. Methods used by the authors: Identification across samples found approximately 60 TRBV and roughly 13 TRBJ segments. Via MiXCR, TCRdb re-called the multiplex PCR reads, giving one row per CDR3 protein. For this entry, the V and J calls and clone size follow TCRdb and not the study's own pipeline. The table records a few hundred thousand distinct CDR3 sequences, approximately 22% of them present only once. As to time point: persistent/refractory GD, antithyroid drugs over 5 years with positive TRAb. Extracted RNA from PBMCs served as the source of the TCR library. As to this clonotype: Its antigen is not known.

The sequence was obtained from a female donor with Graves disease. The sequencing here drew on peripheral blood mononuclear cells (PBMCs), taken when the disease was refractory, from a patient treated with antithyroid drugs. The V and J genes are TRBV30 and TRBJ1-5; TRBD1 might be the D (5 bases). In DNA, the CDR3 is TGTGCCTGGAGTTCCGGGACGAAGGGAGGAGGGCAGCCCCAGCATTTT. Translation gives CAWSSGTKGGGQPQHF.